The rows below give T cell receptor beta chains drawn from one sample of a study of T cells in localized non-small cell lung cancer. Clones were sequenced by immunoSEQ multiplex PCR, and TCRdb holds only the in-frame ones, with some missing. Of some 22,000 clones listed, around 84% were seen once; the top ten hold 2% to 3%. Sequencing was performed on peripheral blood, taken before any cancer treatment. The receptors come from a man aged 40-75 years with stage I lung adenocarcinoma. CDR3s include the opening cysteine and the closing phenylalanine or tryptophan. A D gene is named only where the DNA matches it firmly. Not every row has a clone size; where given, it reads once, few, many or a size class.

j_gene: TRBJ2-2; d_gene: -; abundance: -; v_gene: TRBV18; CDR3aa: CASSPPSRITGELFF; CDR3nt: TGTGCCAGCTCACCACCCAGCAGGATTACCGGGGAGCTGTTTTTT
j_gene: TRBJ1-3; d_gene: -; abundance: -; v_gene: TRBV15; CDR3aa: CATSSAGSSGNTIYF; CDR3nt: TGTGCCACCAGCAGTGCAGGGAGCTCTGGAAACACCATATATTTT
j_gene: TRBJ1-2; d_gene: TRBD1; abundance: -; v_gene: TRBV19; CDR3aa: CASSIPLLRGPYYGYTF; CDR3nt: TGTGCCAGTAGTATCCCCTTACTCAGGGGGCCGTACTATGGCTACACCTTC
j_gene: TRBJ1-2; d_gene: -; abundance: -; v_gene: TRBV11-1; CDR3aa: CASSLDRPYGYTF; CDR3nt: TGTGCCAGCAGCCTAGACAGGCCCTATGGCTACACCTTC
j_gene: TRBJ2-1; d_gene: -; abundance: -; v_gene: TRBV2; CDR3aa: CASSAHGTEVGYNEQFF; CDR3nt: TGTGCCAGCAGTGCCCATGGTACGGAGGTAGGCTACAATGAGCAGTTCTTC
j_gene: TRBJ2-1; d_gene: -; abundance: -; v_gene: TRBV2; CDR3aa: CASSDTIDEQFF; CDR3nt: TGTGCCAGCAGTGATACAATCGATGAGCAGTTCTTC
j_gene: TRBJ2-7; d_gene: -; abundance: -; v_gene: TRBV4-2; CDR3aa: CASSQEARGGRYEQYF; CDR3nt: TGTGCCAGCAGCCAGGAGGCCCGAGGGGGGCGGTACGAGCAGTACTTC
j_gene: TRBJ2-3; d_gene: -; abundance: -; v_gene: TRBV5-6; CDR3aa: CASSPTPRPTDTQYF; CDR3nt: TGTGCCAGCAGCCCAACGCCCCGACCCACAGATACGCAGTATTTT
j_gene: TRBJ2-3; d_gene: -; abundance: -; v_gene: TRBV28; CDR3aa: CASSLHSSARPDTQYF; CDR3nt: TGTGCCAGCAGTCTCCACTCTAGCGCCAGGCCAGATACGCAGTATTTT
j_gene: TRBJ2-5; d_gene: TRBD2; abundance: few; v_gene: TRBV7-7; CDR3aa: CASSLVPSGMGETQYF; CDR3nt: TGTGCTAGCAGCTTAGTACCTAGCGGGATGGGGGAGACCCAGTACTTC
j_gene: TRBJ2-2; d_gene: TRBD2; abundance: -; v_gene: TRBV19; CDR3aa: CASRKSGKTSRNTGELFF; CDR3nt: TGTGCCAGTAGGAAATCGGGGAAGACTAGCAGGAACACCGGGGAGCTGTTTTTT
j_gene: TRBJ1-2; d_gene: -; abundance: -; v_gene: TRBV11-2; CDR3aa: CASSLEKGYGYTF; CDR3nt: TGTGCCAGCAGCTTAGAGAAAGGTTATGGCTACACCTTC
j_gene: TRBJ1-1; d_gene: TRBD1; abundance: once; v_gene: TRBV28; CDR3aa: CASRGTGVSTEAFF; CDR3nt: TGTGCCAGCAGGGGGACAGGGGTTTCCACTGAAGCTTTCTTT
j_gene: TRBJ1-5; d_gene: -; abundance: -; v_gene: TRBV28; CDR3aa: CASSLLQYRRDSNQPQHF; CDR3nt: TGTGCCAGCAGTTTACTCCAATACAGACGAGATAGCAATCAGCCCCAGCATTTT
j_gene: TRBJ2-7; d_gene: TRBD2; abundance: few; v_gene: TRBV18; CDR3aa: CASSSGGPGGEQYF; CDR3nt: TGTGCCAGCTCTAGCGGGGGCCCCGGGGGCGAGCAGTACTTC
j_gene: TRBJ2-4; d_gene: -; abundance: -; v_gene: TRBV19; CDR3aa: CASSPGPQNIQYF; CDR3nt: TGTGCCAGTAGTCCAGGGCCTCAAAACATTCAGTACTTC
j_gene: TRBJ1-5; d_gene: TRBD1; abundance: few; v_gene: TRBV6-6; CDR3aa: CASSYQPDRAGQPQHF; CDR3nt: TGTGCCAGCAGTTATCAGCCCGACAGGGCTGGTCAGCCCCAGCATTTT
j_gene: TRBJ1-6; d_gene: -; abundance: -; v_gene: TRBV19; CDR3aa: CATQGGIRNSPLHF; CDR3nt: TGTGCCACCCAAGGGGGAATTCGGAATTCACCCCTCCACTTT
j_gene: TRBJ1-5; d_gene: -; abundance: -; v_gene: TRBV28; CDR3aa: CASNWAGVQPQHF; CDR3nt: TGTGCCAGCAATTGGGCAGGGGTACAGCCCCAGCATTTT
j_gene: TRBJ2-5; d_gene: TRBD2; abundance: -; v_gene: TRBV7-2; CDR3aa: CASSLGGSGRETQYF; CDR3nt: TGTGCCAGCAGCCTGGGCGGGAGCGGAAGGGAGACCCAGTACTTC
j_gene: TRBJ1-5; d_gene: -; abundance: -; v_gene: TRBV27; CDR3aa: CASSLHGPSMSNQPQHF; CDR3nt: TGTGCCAGCAGTTTACACGGCCCCTCAATGAGCAATCAGCCCCAGCATTTT
j_gene: TRBJ2-7; d_gene: -; abundance: -; v_gene: TRBV7-9; CDR3aa: CASSLQGASYEQYF; CDR3nt: TGTGCCAGCAGCTTACAAGGCGCGAGCTACGAGCAGTACTTC
j_gene: TRBJ2-7; d_gene: TRBD1; abundance: -; v_gene: TRBV6-1; CDR3aa: CASSEGQGYFYEQYF; CDR3nt: TGTGCCAGCAGTGAGGGACAGGGTTATTTCTACGAGCAGTACTTC
j_gene: TRBJ2-7; d_gene: TRBD2; abundance: -; v_gene: TRBV14; CDR3aa: CASSHLRGDFLRSGGTYEQYF; CDR3nt: TGTGCCAGCAGCCATCTCCGGGGGGACTTCTTACGGAGTGGGGGAACCTACGAGCAGTACTTC